The rows below give T cell receptor beta chains drawn from one sample of a study of OX40 agonist ivuxolimab in advanced cancers. Using immunoSEQ multiplex PCR, the repertoire was profiled, and TCRdb retains in-frame clones only, with some absent. The top ten clones hold 0.2% to 0.25% of a sample with about 84,000 clones, approximately 85% of them seen once. The sequenced sample was CD4+ or CD8+ T cells sorted from blood, obtained in a trial of the OX40 agonist ivuxolimab. These receptors were collected from an adult with an advanced solid tumor such as melanoma, head and neck, liver or kidney cancer. Each CDR3 is given with its conserved first and last residue. The D gene is left open where the match is weak. Size tells how often a clone was seen (once, few, many) or the class of an expanded clone, and some rows leave it out.

d_call | j_call | clone_size | v_call | cdr3_aa | cdr3_nt
NA | TRBJ1-4 | NA | TRBV6-5 | CASSWQLGEKLFF | TGTGCCAGCAGTTGGCAGTTGGGTGAAAAACTGTTTTTT
TRBD2 | TRBJ2-4 | NA | TRBV28 | CASSRPGRSTLQNIQYF | TGTGCCAGCAGCCGCCCCGGGAGGTCAACCCTCCAAAACATTCAGTACTTC
NA | TRBJ1-1 | NA | TRBV2 | CASSGNRVGTEAFF | TGTGCCAGCAGTGGTAACAGGGTTGGCACTGAAGCTTTCTTT
NA | TRBJ1-5 | NA | TRBV7-2 | CASSLDRGHQHF | TGTGCCAGCAGCTTGGACCGCGGCCACCAGCATTTT
NA | TRBJ2-2 | NA | TRBV7-9 | CASRRTPGNTGELFF | TGTGCCAGCAGAAGGACACCTGGGAACACCGGGGAGCTGTTTTTT
NA | TRBJ1-2 | NA | TRBV29-1 | CSGDGSYGYTF | TGCAGCGGGGACGGAAGCTATGGCTACACCTTC
NA | TRBJ1-1 | NA | TRBV5-1 | CASSLAAGHTEAFF | TGCGCCAGCAGCTTGGCGGCGGGACACACTGAAGCTTTCTTT
TRBD2 | TRBJ2-4 | NA | TRBV13 | CASSLGWTSGGALGAKNIQYF | TGTGCCAGCAGCTTAGGATGGACTAGCGGGGGAGCTCTAGGGGCCAAAAACATTCAGTACTTC
NA | TRBJ2-5 | NA | TRBV9 | CASSLRGGWQETQYF | TGTGCCAGCAGCCTAAGGGGGGGCTGGCAAGAGACCCAGTACTTC
NA | TRBJ2-7 | NA | TRBV7-2 | CASSPQVKYEQYF | TGTGCCAGCAGCCCGCAAGTTAAATACGAGCAGTACTTC
NA | TRBJ2-2 | NA | TRBV15 | CATSRDQGGELFF | TGTGCCACCAGCAGAGATCAAGGCGGGGAGCTGTTTTTT
NA | TRBJ1-6 | NA | TRBV7-8 | CASSSSRSPLHF | TGTGCCAGCAGCTCCTCGCGTTCACCCCTCCACTTT
NA | TRBJ1-2 | NA | TRBV30 | CAWSPKGFGYTF | TGTGCCTGGAGTCCCAAGGGGTTTGGCTACACCTTC
NA | TRBJ1-2 | NA | TRBV7-3 | CASSLEGGYGYTF | TGTGCCAGCAGCTTGGAAGGGGGCTATGGCTACACCTTC
TRBD1 | TRBJ1-5 | NA | TRBV28 | CASSTGQGFFRSNQPQHF | TGTGCCAGCAGCACAGGACAGGGGTTTTTTAGGAGCAATCAGCCCCAGCATTTT
NA | TRBJ2-2 | few | TRBV28 | CASTPGDSSNTGELFF | TGTGCCAGCACCCCGGGGGACAGTTCGAACACCGGGGAGCTGTTTTTT
NA | TRBJ2-2 | NA | TRBV7-2 | CATARSNTGELFF | TGTGCCACAGCTCGGTCGAACACCGGGGAGCTGTTTTTT
NA | TRBJ2-5 | NA | TRBV7-9 | CASSFGPWQETQYF | TGTGCCAGCAGCTTTGGCCCTTGGCAGGAGACCCAGTACTTC
NA | TRBJ2-7 | NA | TRBV20-1 | CSARALPGQYF | TGCAGTGCTAGAGCCCTCCCCGGGCAGTACTTC
TRBD2 | TRBJ2-5 | NA | TRBV11-3 | CASSSIAGKTQYF | TGTGCCAGCAGTTCTATAGCGGGAAAGACCCAGTACTTC
NA | TRBJ1-1 | NA | TRBV6-5 | CASSYGRPDTEAFF | TGTGCCAGCAGTTACGGGCGGCCGGACACTGAAGCTTTCTTT
TRBD2 | TRBJ2-1 | NA | TRBV10-1 | CASRPGGGHEQFF | TGCGCCAGCAGGCCCGGGGGAGGGCATGAGCAGTTCTTC
NA | TRBJ2-5 | once | TRBV5-1 | CASSLGGRRLTETQYF | TGCGCCAGCAGCTTGGGAGGGAGGCGACTTACGGAGACCCAGTACTTC
NA | TRBJ2-1 | NA | TRBV19 | CASSIELVGRTGEQFF | TGTGCCAGTAGTATAGAACTGGTGGGCAGGACGGGTGAGCAGTTCTTC
TRBD2 | TRBJ2-3 | NA | TRBV7-3 | CASSLVKAGGQYF | TGTGCCAGCAGCTTGGTGAAAGCGGGGGGACAGTATTTT
NA | TRBJ2-5 | NA | TRBV7-2 | CASNPDYSVQYF | TGTGCCAGCAACCCGGACTATTCGGTCCAGTACTTC
TRBD1 | TRBJ2-4 | NA | TRBV10-3 | CAISEAKSGGQGGNIQYF | TGTGCCATCAGTGAGGCTAAGAGCGGAGGACAGGGGGGAAACATTCAGTACTTC
NA | TRBJ1-1 | NA | TRBV10-3 | CAISEQNTEAFF | TGTGCCATCAGTGAACAGAACACTGAAGCTTTCTTT
NA | TRBJ2-3 | NA | TRBV5-1 | CASSLGGRTDTQYF | TGCGCCAGCAGCTTGGGCGGAAGGACAGATACGCAGTATTTT
NA | TRBJ1-1 | NA | TRBV7-3 | CASSFQLNTEAFF | TGTGCCAGCAGCTTTCAGCTGAACACTGAAGCTTTCTTT
NA | TRBJ2-3 | NA | TRBV27 | CASSSQGDTQYF | TGTGCCAGCAGTTCCCAGGGAGATACGCAGTATTTT
NA | TRBJ2-1 | NA | TRBV5-1 | CASSSEGVYNEQFF | TGCGCCAGCAGCTCGGAGGGGGTTTACAATGAGCAGTTCTTC
NA | TRBJ2-5 | NA | TRBV5-1 | CASSLAKWLETQYF | TGCGCCAGCAGCTTGGCCAAATGGCTGGAGACCCAGTACTTC
NA | TRBJ1-5 | NA | TRBV21-1 | CASLPWDRGNQPQHF | TGTGCCAGCCTACCATGGGACAGGGGCAATCAGCCCCAGCATTTT
NA | TRBJ2-1 | NA | TRBV18 | CASSKVRGGNEQFF | TGTGCCAGCTCAAAAGTACGAGGGGGGAATGAGCAGTTCTTC
NA | TRBJ2-5 | NA | TRBV4-3 | CASSQEYGSGLQETQYF | TGCGCCAGCAGCCAAGAGTATGGTAGCGGATTACAAGAGACCCAGTACTTC
NA | TRBJ2-3 | NA | TRBV25-1 | CASSDPTSTDTQYF | TGTGCCAGCAGCGATCCCACTAGCACAGATACGCAGTATTTT
NA | TRBJ2-7 | NA | TRBV7-2 | CASSLYQGTYEQYF | TGTGCCAGCAGCTTGTACCAGGGAACCTACGAGCAGTACTTC
NA | TRBJ2-3 | NA | TRBV19 | CASSMGGHTDTQYF | TGTGCCAGTAGTATGGGGGGCCACACAGATACGCAGTATTTT
NA | TRBJ1-3 | NA | TRBV21-1 | CASSKEQGVSGNTIYF | TGTGCCAGCAGCAAAGAACAGGGAGTCTCTGGAAACACCATATATTTT
NA | TRBJ2-7 | NA | TRBV4-2 | CASSQGADYEQYF | TGTGCCAGCAGCCAAGGGGCGGACTACGAGCAGTACTTC
TRBD1 | TRBJ2-5 | NA | TRBV28 | CASSQGTGGGETQYF | TGTGCCAGCAGTCAAGGGACAGGGGGTGGGGAGACCCAGTACTTC
NA | TRBJ2-3 | NA | TRBV7-2 | CASSYSTDTQYF | TGTGCCAGCAGCTATAGCACAGATACGCAGTATTTT
NA | TRBJ1-1 | NA | TRBV29-1 | CSVEVSAYTEAFF | TGCAGCGTTGAAGTCTCTGCTTACACTGAAGCTTTCTTT
NA | TRBJ2-3 | NA | TRBV2 | CASSEGTQYF | TGTGCCAGCAGTGAAGGCACGCAGTATTTT
TRBD1 | TRBJ2-3 | NA | TRBV10-3 | CAISVPWDSSTDTQYF | TGTGCCATCAGTGTCCCCTGGGACAGCAGCACAGATACGCAGTATTTT
TRBD1 | TRBJ1-5 | NA | TRBV27 | CASSLSQGAGQPQHF | TGTGCCAGCAGTCTCTCCCAGGGGGCCGGGCAGCCCCAGCATTTT
NA | TRBJ1-1 | NA | TRBV7-2 | CASSLGAGLGTEAFF | TGTGCCAGCAGCCTCGGGGCCGGGCTGGGGACTGAAGCTTTCTTT